Below, one TCR beta chain is given with its context. Deletions cut 1 base from V and 0 bases from J, with 9 bases between. Looked up from germline, CDR1 is SGHTA and CDR2 is FQGNSA. The CDR3 totals 16 residues. As originally analysed: Reference gene primer amplification gave estimated nucleated cell counts. The repertoire was sequenced with immunoSEQ multiplex PCR; TCRdb's copy has only in-frame clones and lacks some. D and trimming were read from the DNA, whereas the V and J calls and clone size are those reported in that table. Here the sample spans 200,000 to 300,000 clones, 75% to 85% being singletons. The sample is drawn from a study of blood T cell repertoires in COVID-19. Study summary: Italy, Spain and the United States were the sources of the convalescent and acute COVID-19 samples. T cells, B-cell-depleted T cells, or PBMCs provided the cDNA or gDNA that served as material.

The sequence derives from a human donor in a cohort sampled during active COVID-19. The V call is TRBV7-2, the J call TRBJ2-2; D is unresolved. The source material was peripheral blood. The CDR3 protein is CASSLVAGSNTGELFF. DNA for the CDR3: TGTGCCAGCAGCTTAGTGGCCGGGTCGAACACCGGGGAGCTGTTTTTT.